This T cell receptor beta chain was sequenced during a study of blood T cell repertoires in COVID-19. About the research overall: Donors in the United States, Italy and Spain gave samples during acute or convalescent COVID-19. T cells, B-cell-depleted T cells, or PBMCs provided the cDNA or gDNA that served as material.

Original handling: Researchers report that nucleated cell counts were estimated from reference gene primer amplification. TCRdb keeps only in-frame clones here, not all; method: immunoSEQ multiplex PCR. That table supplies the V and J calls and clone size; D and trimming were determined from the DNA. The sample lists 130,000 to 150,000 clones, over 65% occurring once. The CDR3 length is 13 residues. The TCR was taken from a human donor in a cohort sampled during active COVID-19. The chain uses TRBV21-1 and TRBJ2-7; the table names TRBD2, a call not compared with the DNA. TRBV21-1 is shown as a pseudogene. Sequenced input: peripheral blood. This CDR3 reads CASSSPRELEQYF. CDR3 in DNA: TGTGCCAGCAGCTCCCCGAGGGAACTCGAGCAGTACTTC.